This entry lists 25 T cell receptor beta chains sequenced from one sample in a study of blood T cell repertoires in COVID-19 (dated by TCRdb to 2020 to 2021). Library preparation used the immunoSEQ multiplex PCR assay. TCRdb provides this immuneACCESS table in a form limited to in-frame rearrangements. Some clones are lacking; in checked studies, under half of them reflect an unresolved V gene, and why the rest are absent is not known. The sample table records some 200,000 clones; roughly four fifths of these occur just once. About 6.9% of the sample rests with the top ten. Sequencing was performed on peripheral blood. Receptors originate from a human donor with acute or convalescent COVID-19. The donor label of this sample is uncertain.

The rearrangement uses TRBV7-8 and TRBJ2-5; 7 nucleotides match TRBD2. The germline CDR1 and CDR2 sequences are SGHVS and FQNEAQ. The trim removed 5 bases at V and 5 bases at J, leaving 8 bases unmatched. CDR3 size: 14 residues. The CDR3 loop reads CASSLITSAETQYF. Here the CDR3 DNA reads TGTGCCAGCAGCCTAATTACTAGCGCGGAGACCCAGTACTTC.

The chain has TRBV2 and TRBJ2-5; D might be TRBD1 (6 bases). CDR1 is SNHLY, CDR2 FYNNEI, per germline. Trimming took off 7 bases at V and 3 bases at J, with 15 bases between the two ends. The CDR3 is 14 residues long. CDR3 sequence (DNA): TGTGCCAGCAAGAGGGCAGGGGCGGAAGAGACCCAGTACTTC. Protein product: CASKRAGAEETQYF.

The chain has TRBV28 and TRBJ1-2; 8 nucleotides agree with TRBD1. There are 15 residues in the CDR3. CDR1 and CDR2 from the germline V gene are MDHEN and SYDVKM. With 3 bases clipped from V and 2 bases from J, the junction kept 5 bases outside the gene matches. CDR3 in DNA: TGTGCCAGCAGTTTTCAGGGGGCGGGGAACTATGGCTACACCTTC. Residues: CASSFQGAGNYGYTF.

This chain uses TRBV6-5 with TRBJ1-1; D gene uncertain. CDR1 and CDR2 (germline): MNHEY, SVGAGI. Trimming took off 6 bases at V and 2 bases at J, with 13 bases between the two ends. The CDR3 has 14 amino acids. CDR3 amino acids: CASSIGRGNTEAFF. In DNA, the CDR3 is TGTGCCAGCAGCATCGGGCGGGGTAACACTGAAGCTTTCTTT.

For this clone: An end of the junction does not agree with germline; a read error may underlie this. The chain recombines TRBV28 with TRBJ2-4; possibly TRBD1 for D (5 bases). In germline, CDR1 is MDHEN, CDR2 SYDVKM. This CDR3 has 14 amino acids. The CDR3 loop is CASSSGHLENFQYF. CDR3 nucleotides: TGTGCCAGCAGTTCAGGACACCTCGAAAACTTTCAGTACTTC.

A few counts support this clone. The chain employs TRBV24-1 and TRBJ1-1; the match to TRBD1 covers 7 bases. The CDR3 has 17 residues. Trimming took 3 bases from V and 0 from J; bases not matched to a gene: 9. Germline V gives CDR1 KGHDR, CDR2 SFDVKD. This chain's CDR3 is CATSDMGDSSVNTEAFF. DNA of the CDR3: TGTGCCACCAGTGATATGGGGGACAGCAGCGTGAACACTGAAGCTTTCTTT.

The chain carries TRBV7-2 and TRBJ2-7; TRBD2 agrees at 7 bases. CDR3 length: 15 amino acids. Germline trimming cut 5 bases from V and 2 bases from J; bases unmatched to any gene: 9. Per germline, CDR1 SGHTA and CDR2 FQGNSA. CDR3 residues: CASSPPRDYTYEQYF. The CDR3 DNA reads TGTGCCAGCAGCCCACCCCGGGACTACACCTACGAGCAGTACTTC.

This clone was observed a few times. In DNA, the CDR3 is TGTGCCAGCATCGACTACACAGATACGCAGTATTTT. This codes for CASIDYTDTQYF. This chain joins TRBV6-5 and TRBJ2-3, with a weak D call TRBD2 (5 bases). The CDR3 is 12 residues long. The germline CDR1 and CDR2 sequences are MNHEY and SVGAGI. V lost 7 bases and J 2 bases, leaving 7 bases between the germline ends.

The CDR3, as DNA: TGCGCCAGCAGCTGGCGTCGGGTTGCTGGGGCCAACGTCCTGACTTTC. It specifies CASSWRRVAGANVLTF. The gene calls are TRBV5-1 and TRBJ2-6, with unresolved D. CDR3 length: 16 amino acids. CDR1 is SGHRS and CDR2 is YFSETQ in the germline V gene. V dropped 3 bases and J dropped 2 bases, with 12 bases sitting between them.

The chain recombines TRBV7-2 with TRBJ1-5, with 10 bases that match TRBD1. The germline V gene encodes CDR1 SGHTA and CDR2 FQGNSA. This CDR3 region has 17 residues. The V segment lost 4 bases and the J segment 6 bases; nucleotides outside the gene matches: 12. CDR3 DNA sequence: TGTGCCAGCAGCTCCATGACAGGGGGCAGGGGTGGTCAGCCCCAGCATTTT. Translation gives CASSSMTGGRGGQPQHF.

The genes are TRBV6-5 and TRBJ2-7; 13 nucleotides agree with TRBD2. J was trimmed by 7 bases and V by 0 bases; bases with no gene match: 6. The CDR3 sequence is 16 residues long. In germline, CDR1 is MNHEY, CDR2 SVGAGI. In DNA form, the CDR3 reads TGTGCCAGCAGTTACTCAGGACTAGCGGGAGTAGGGGAGCAGTACTTC. Translated, it gives CASSYSGLAGVGEQYF.

This rearrangement joins TRBV19 to TRBJ2-1, with 12 bases lining up with TRBD2. The CDR3 contains 16 residues. Trimming removed 7 bases from V and 9 bases from J; junction bases left unmatched: 13. The germline CDR1 and CDR2 sequences are LNHDA and SQIVND (reference sequence). Written as DNA, the CDR3 is TGTGCCAGTACTCCCGGGAGTCTAGCGGGAGGGGGTGAGCAGTTCTTC. Protein: CASTPGSLAGGGEQFF.

The rearrangement uses TRBV11-2 and TRBJ2-5; perhaps TRBD2 as D (6 bases). Germline CDR1 reads SGHAT; CDR2 reads FQNNGV. Trimming stripped 5 bases from V and 3 bases from J, with 13 bases between. This CDR3 has 14 residues. Here the CDR3 reads CASSPDGRKETQYF. The CDR3 DNA is TGTGCCAGCAGCCCCGATGGGAGGAAAGAGACCCAGTACTTC.

The V gene is TRBV7-6, the J gene TRBJ2-2, with unresolved D. The CDR3 contains 13 residues. Trimming left V 2 bases short and J 4 bases short, with 5 bases between. Germline CDR1 SGHVS, CDR2 FNYEAQ. In DNA form, the CDR3 reads TGTGCCAGCAGCTTACCTACCACCGGGGAGCTGTTTTTT. Translation gives CASSLPTTGELFF.

This rearrangement joins TRBV5-1 to TRBJ1-1, with 9 bases that match TRBD1. J gave up 3 bases and V 4 bases, and 4 bases lay outside the gene matches. This CDR3 comprises 14 residues. CDR1 SGHRS and CDR2 YFSETQ come from the germline V gene. The CDR3 region is CASSEGQGYTEAFF. In DNA, the CDR3 is TGCGCCAGCAGCGAAGGACAGGGGTACACTGAAGCTTTCTTT.

This rearrangement joins TRBV10-2 to TRBJ2-7; the match to TRBD1 covers 8 bases. The CDR3 totals 13 residues. The germline V gene has CDR1 WSHSY and CDR2 SAAADI. Trimming cost V 3 bases and J 5 bases; bases outside gene matches: 3. The CDR3 loop reads CASSEAGGNEQYF. In DNA form, the CDR3 reads TGCGCCAGCAGTGAAGCAGGGGGCAACGAGCAGTACTTC.

This clone came up a few times. V usage is TRBV9 and J usage is TRBJ1-2, with no clear D. This CDR3 is built from 14 residues. Germline V gene lookup returns CDR1 SGDLS and CDR2 YYNGEE. V lost 3 bases and J lost 1, with 10 bases in between. The CDR3 nucleotides are TGTGCCAGCAGCGCGTTAACAGTTAACTATGGCTACACCTTC. Its translation: CASSALTVNYGYTF.

This chain uses TRBV19 with TRBJ2-6; 9 bases are shared with TRBD1. The J segment lost 0 bases and the V segment lost 5 bases, leaving 5 bases of the junction unmatched. The germline V gene has CDR1 LNHDA and CDR2 SQIVND (reference sequence). The CDR3 spans 17 residues. CDR3 loop: CASSWTGASSGANVLTF. The CDR3 nucleotides are TGTGCCAGTAGTTGGACAGGGGCGTCCTCTGGGGCCAACGTCCTGACTTTC.

J is TRBJ1-1 and V is TRBV30, with unresolved D. V was shortened by 0 bases and J by 4 bases, with 12 bases between the two germline ends. The CDR3 covers 14 residues. From germline, CDR1 is GTSNPN and CDR2 SVGIG (reference sequence). The CDR3 DNA is TGTGCCTGGAGTGTAGTCATGGCCTCCACTGAAGCTTTCTTT. Translated: CAWSVVMASTEAFF. Full variable domain (remainder filled in from reference TRBV30 and TRBJ1-1): SQTIHQWPATLVQPVGSPLSLECTVEGTSNPNLYWYRQAAGRGLQLLFYSVGIGQISSEVPQNLSASRPQDRQFILSSKKLLLSDSGFYLCAWSVVMASTEAFFGQGTRLTVV.

The chain employs TRBV5-4 and TRBJ2-2, with TRBD2 matching 8 bases. After removal of 4 bases from V and 4 bases from J, the junction contained 9 bases not matched to a gene. The CDR3 has 16 residues. CDR1 SGHNT and CDR2 YYREEE come from the germline V gene (reference sequence). The CDR3: CASSQPGLVATGELFF. The DNA for the CDR3 is TGTGCCAGCAGCCAACCGGGACTAGTGGCCACCGGGGAGCTGTTTTTT.

This chain joins TRBV9 and TRBJ2-5, with D possibly TRBD2 on 5 matching bases. Germline loops: CDR1 SGDLS, CDR2 YYNGEE. With 0 bases removed from V and 2 bases from J, the gap between germline ends came to 5 bases. This CDR3 comprises 13 residues. CDR3 nucleotides: TGTGCCAGCAGCGTAGGAGGGCAAGAGACCCAGTACTTC. The encoded protein is CASSVGGQETQYF.

The genes are TRBV30 and TRBJ1-3; 8 nucleotides match TRBD1. V lost 3 bases, J lost 3 bases, and 7 bases stayed unmatched. The CDR3 runs to 15 residues. From germline, CDR1 is GTSNPN and CDR2 SVGIG (reference sequence). CDR3 sequence (DNA): TGTGCCTGGAGAACTACAGGGGGAAATGGAAACACCATATATTTT. Translated, it gives CAWRTTGGNGNTIYF.

V usage is TRBV28 and J usage is TRBJ2-5, with D perhaps matching TRBD1 (5 bases). Trimming cost V 6 bases and J 5 bases, with 19 bases left between them. The CDR3 consists of 15 residues. CDR1 MDHEN and CDR2 SYDVKM come from the germline V gene. The CDR3 protein is CASSPYRQGWETQYF. In DNA, the CDR3 is TGTGCCAGCAGCCCCTATCGGCAGGGATGGGAGACCCAGTACTTC.

This chain uses TRBV7-2 with TRBJ1-1, with 8 positions matching TRBD1. CDR3 length: 13 amino acids. The germline gives CDR1 SGHTA, CDR2 FQGNSA. V gave up 3 bases and J gave up 8 bases; unmatched junction bases: 5. CDR3 coding DNA: TGTGCCAGCAGCTTGGGGCAGGGGGCCGAAGCTTTCTTT. Its protein is CASSLGQGAEAFF.

This clone showed up just once. V gene TRBV7-2 combines with J gene TRBJ2-7, with TRBD1 identical over 8 bases. Germline CDR1 is SGHTA and CDR2 is FQGNSA. The CDR3 runs 14 residues. V gave up 3 bases and J gave up 2 bases; unmatched junction bases: 3. The CDR3 DNA follows: TGTGCCAGCAGCTTCGGACAGGGCCCCTACGAGCAGTACTTC. Amino acids: CASSFGQGPYEQYF. The whole variable domain, remainder taken from reference TRBV7-2 and TRBJ2-7, is GAGVSQSPSNKVTEKGKDVELRCDPISGHTALYWYRQSLGQGLEFLIYFQGNSAPDKSGLPSDRFSAERTGGSVSTLTIQRTQQEDSAVYLCASSFGQGPYEQYFGPGTRLTVT.